These 7 T cell receptor beta chains originate from one sample sequenced in a study of CXCR3-negative and CXCR3-positive naive CD8 T cells. TRB cDNA was prepared as libraries by UMI-labeled 5' RACE. TCRdb reprocessed the 5' RACE reads and stores each CDR3 protein as one record, lacking DNA. Its table records 5,800 or so distinct CDR3 sequences. Sequences were obtained from naive CXCR3- CD8+ T cells from blood. Specified subset: CD45RO-CCR7+CD27+CD95- naive CD8+ T cells lacking CXCR3 (TNR3-). Every receptor here comes from a human donor in good health. Some clones in this sample may be carry-over from other donors' samples.

The chain couples TRBV5-1 to TRBJ2-7; TCRdb lists TRBD2, though no DNA is available to test this call. There are 14 residues in the CDR3. CDR1 is SGHRS and CDR2 is YFSETQ in the germline V gene. Here the CDR3 reads CASTLIGLSYEQYF.

Its frequency marks this clonotype as medium-sized (0.01 to 0.1%). V usage is TRBV7-6 and J usage is TRBJ2-1. The CDR3 totals 12 residues. CDR1 is SGHVS and CDR2 is FNYEAQ in the germline V gene. This CDR3 reads CASSLALNEQFF.

By frequency, this clonotype registers medium-sized. The V gene is TRBV5-1, the J gene TRBJ2-7. CDR1 and CDR2 (germline): SGHRS, YFSETQ. CDR3 length: 12 residues. The CDR3 here is CASSLTAYEQYF.

This clonotype is classed as medium-sized (0.01 to 0.1%) by frequency. The chain combines TRBV29-1 with TRBJ2-3; TCRdb picks TRBD2, but there is no DNA to check that call. This CDR3 has 16 residues. Germline lookup yields CDR1 SQVTM and CDR2 ANQGSEA. The CDR3 sequence: CSAEGASGSGTDTQYF.

This clonotype registers medium-sized by frequency. CDR3 sequence reads: CATSRGTGAFF. V usage is TRBV15 and J usage is TRBJ1-1; no DNA is available, so the TRBD1 call from TCRdb remains unchecked. Germline V gives CDR1 LNHNV, CDR2 YYDKDF (reference sequence). This CDR3 region has 11 residues.

This clonotype is classed as medium-sized by frequency. The gene calls are TRBV28 and TRBJ1-1; with no DNA, the TCRdb D assignment of TRBD1 cannot be verified. The CDR3 runs 15 residues. Germline V gives CDR1 MDHEN, CDR2 SYDVKM. The CDR3 loop reads CASRLPGQDITEAFF. The full variable domain, in which reference TRBV28 and TRBJ1-1 provide the parts outside the CDR3, is DVKVTQSSRYLVKRTGEKVFLECVQDMDHENMFWYRQDPGLGLRLIYFSYDVKMKEKGDIPEGYSVSREKKERFSLILESASTNQTSMYLCASRLPGQDITEAFFGQGTRLTVV.

The chain links TRBV7-6 to TRBJ2-7; TCRdb picks TRBD2, but there is no DNA to check that call. The CDR3 loop spans 15 amino acids. Germline CDR1 and CDR2: SGHVS and FNYEAQ. Here the CDR3 reads CASSPGTSGRLGQYF.